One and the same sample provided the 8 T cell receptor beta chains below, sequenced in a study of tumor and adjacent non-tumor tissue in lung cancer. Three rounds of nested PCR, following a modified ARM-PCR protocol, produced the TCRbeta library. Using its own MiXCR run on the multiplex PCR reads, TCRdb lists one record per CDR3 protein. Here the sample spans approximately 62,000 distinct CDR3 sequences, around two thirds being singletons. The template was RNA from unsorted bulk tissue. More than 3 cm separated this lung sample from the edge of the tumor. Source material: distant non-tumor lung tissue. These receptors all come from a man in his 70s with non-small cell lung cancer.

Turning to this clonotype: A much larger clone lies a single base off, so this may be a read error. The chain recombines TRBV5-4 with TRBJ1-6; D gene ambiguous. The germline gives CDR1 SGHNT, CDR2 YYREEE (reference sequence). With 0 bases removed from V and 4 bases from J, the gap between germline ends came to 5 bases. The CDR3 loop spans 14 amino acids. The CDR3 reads CASSLVQYNSPLHF. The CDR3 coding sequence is TGTGCCAGCAGCTTGGTACAGTATAATTCACCCCTCCACTTT. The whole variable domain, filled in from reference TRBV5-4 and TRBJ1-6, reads ETGVTQSPTHLIKTRGQQVTLRCSSQSGHNTVSWYQQALGQGPQFIFQYYREEENGRGNFPPRFSGLQFPNYSSELNVNALELDDSALYLCASSLVQYNSPLHFGNGTRLTVT.

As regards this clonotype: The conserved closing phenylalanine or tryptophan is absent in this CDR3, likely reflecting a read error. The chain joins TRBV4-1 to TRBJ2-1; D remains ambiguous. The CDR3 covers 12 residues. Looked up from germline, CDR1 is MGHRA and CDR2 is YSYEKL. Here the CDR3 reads CASNQDAIAQFL. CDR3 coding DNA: TGCGCCAGCAACCAAGATGCGATAGCGCAGTTCCTC.

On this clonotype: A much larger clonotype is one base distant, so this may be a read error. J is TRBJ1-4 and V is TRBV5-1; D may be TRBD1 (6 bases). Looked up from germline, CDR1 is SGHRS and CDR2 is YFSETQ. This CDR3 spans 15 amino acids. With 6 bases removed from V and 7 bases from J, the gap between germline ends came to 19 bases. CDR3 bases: TGCGCCAGCAACCCATCCGGGGGGCAGGGTGAAAAACTGTTTTTT. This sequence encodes CASNPSGGQGEKLFF.

CDR3 region: CASSLASSDYNEQFF. For the CDR3, the DNA is TGTGCCAGCAGCTTAGCAAGTAGCGATTACAATGAGCAGTTCTTC. J is TRBJ2-1 and V is TRBV11-2; D is perhaps TRBD2 (5 bases). CDR1 and CDR2 from the germline V gene are SGHAT and FQNNGV. The CDR3 sequence is 15 residues long. V shed 1 base and J shed 4 bases, with 11 bases lying between them.

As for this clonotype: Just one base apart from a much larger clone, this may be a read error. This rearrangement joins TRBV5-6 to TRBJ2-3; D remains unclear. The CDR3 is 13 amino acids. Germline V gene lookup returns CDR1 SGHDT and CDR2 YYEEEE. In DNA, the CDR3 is TGTGCCAGCAGCTATCAGAGCACATATACGCAGTATTTT. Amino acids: CASSYQSTYTQYF.

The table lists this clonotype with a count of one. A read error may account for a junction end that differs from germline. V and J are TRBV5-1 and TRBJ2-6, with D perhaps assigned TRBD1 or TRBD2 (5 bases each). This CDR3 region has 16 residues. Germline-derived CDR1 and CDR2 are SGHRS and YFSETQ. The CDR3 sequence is CASNLGVSSGANVLTF. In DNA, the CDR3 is TGCGCCAGCAACTTGGGGGTATCCTCTGGGGCCAACGTCCTGACTTTC.

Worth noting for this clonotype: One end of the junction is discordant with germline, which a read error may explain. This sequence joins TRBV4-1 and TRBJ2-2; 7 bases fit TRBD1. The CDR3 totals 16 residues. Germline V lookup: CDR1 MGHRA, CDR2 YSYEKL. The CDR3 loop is CASSQEDDRVTGEPFF. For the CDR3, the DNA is TGCGCCAGCAGCCAAGAGGACGACAGGGTGACCGGGGAGCCGTTTTTT.

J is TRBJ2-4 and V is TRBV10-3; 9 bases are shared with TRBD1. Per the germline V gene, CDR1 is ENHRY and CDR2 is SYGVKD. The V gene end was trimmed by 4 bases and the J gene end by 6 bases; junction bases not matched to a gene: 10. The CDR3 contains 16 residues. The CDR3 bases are TGTGCCATCAGTGCACTCACAGGGGGCACGGGAAACATTCAGTACTTC. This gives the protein CAISALTGGTGNIQYF.